This T cell receptor beta chain is drawn from a study of T cell changes during pregnancy in multiple sclerosis. CDR1 and CDR2 from the germline V gene are LNHDA and SQIVND (reference sequence). V lost 4 bases to trimming and J lost 8 bases; unmatched junction nucleotides: 11. The CDR3 sequence is 16 residues long. Assay: immunoSEQ multiplex PCR; the TCRdb copy retains only in-frame clones and omits some. The table shows some 12,000 clones, with about 88% occurring only once. The clonotype comes from a female donor in good health, enrolled as a control in a pregnancy study. The sequenced sample was CD8+ T cells from peripheral blood mononuclear cells, obtained in the second trimester of pregnancy. The rearrangement links TRBV19 to TRBJ1-6; TRBD1 aligns across 7 bases. The CDR3 nucleotides are TGTGCCAGTAGTACCAACCGGGACAGTTCGTATTCACCCCTCCACTTT. Protein sequence: CASSTNRDSSYSPLHF.